This T cell receptor beta chain was sequenced in a study of naive and memory T cell subsets. Overall study results and limits: Naive repertoires, especially CD8, held a few larger clonotypes, possibly memory cells re-expressing CD45RA.

From the second PCR step, alpha and beta chains were amplified apart. Cells stained for CD3, CD4, CD8, CD45RA and CD27 were sorted into four subsets. This clonotype was observed many times. Its target is unknown. Two oligonucleotides, mixed equimolar, formed the beta constant-region primer covering TRBC1 and TRBC2. Nested alpha and beta constant-region primers with the SP2 primer drove four PCR rounds on ligated cDNA. The cDNA 3' end received a ligated single-stranded oligonucleotide carrying the SP2 primer and a 12-nucleotide UMI. TCRdb re-analysed the UMI-ligation and nested PCR reads in MiXCR, keeping a single row per CDR3 protein. The data contain more than 95,000 distinct CDR3 sequences, more than 14% of them singletons. The CDR3 loop spans 12 amino acids. V was clipped by 5 bases and J by 7 bases, with 8 bases between them. CDR1 is LGHNA, CDR2 YSLEER, per germline.

Sequenced sample: naive CD8+ T cells from blood. The source of this sequence is a human donor in good health. This rearrangement joins TRBV4-3 to TRBJ2-2, with D uncertain. The CDR3 sequence is CASSYTVGELFF. CDR3 sequence (DNA): TGCGCCAGCAGCTACACAGTCGGGGAGCTGTTTTTT.